This T cell receptor (beta chain) was recorded in a study of radiotherapy plus CTLA-4 blockade in lung cancer. General study findings and limits: Early blood T cell clone changes and increased post-radiation serum interferon-beta were reportedly the strongest response predictors. Radiotherapy plus ipilimumab was followed by expansion in blood of tumor-derived TCR clones.

Remarks on this clone: Its specificity is unknown.

Participants had chemo-refractory metastatic non-small-cell lung cancer and were treated with focal radiation plus ipilimumab CTLA-4 blockade. Data came from immunoSEQ multiplex PCR; TCRdb stores just in-frame clones and leaves some out. The table records 70,000 to 90,000 clones, about 88% of them present only once. Germline values: CDR1 MNHEY, CDR2 SVGAGI. With V trimmed by 7 bases and J by 1 base, 9 bases remained unmatched. This CDR3 is 15 amino acids long. The TCR sequence derives from a human donor with non-small cell lung cancer who had stable disease on radiotherapy plus ipilimumab. The J gene is TRBJ2-7, the V gene TRBV6-5, with 8 bases matching TRBD2. The sample was peripheral blood, taken from a patient treated with radiotherapy plus ipilimumab. CDR3 DNA sequence: TGTGCCAGCATTCAACCGGGACTAGGTTCCTACGAGCAGTACTTC. This translates into CASIQPGLGSYEQYF.